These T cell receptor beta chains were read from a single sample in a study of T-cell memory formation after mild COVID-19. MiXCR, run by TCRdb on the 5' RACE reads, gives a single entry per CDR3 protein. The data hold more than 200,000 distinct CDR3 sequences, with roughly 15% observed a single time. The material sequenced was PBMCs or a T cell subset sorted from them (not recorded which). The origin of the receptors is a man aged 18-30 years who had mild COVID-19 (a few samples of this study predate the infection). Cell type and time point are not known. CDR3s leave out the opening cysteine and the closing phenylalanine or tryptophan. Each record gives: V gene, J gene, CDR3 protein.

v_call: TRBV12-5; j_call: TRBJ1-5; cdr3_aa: ASGLVREPQH
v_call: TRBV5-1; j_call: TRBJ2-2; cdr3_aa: ASSFPPPGGELF
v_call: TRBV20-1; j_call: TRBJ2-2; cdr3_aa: SARSAGALTGELF
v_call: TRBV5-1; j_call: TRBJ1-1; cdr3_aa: ASSYQSSGTEAF
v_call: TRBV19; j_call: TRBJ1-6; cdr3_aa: ASSRGTGGFDSPLH
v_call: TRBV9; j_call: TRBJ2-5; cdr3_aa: ASSAIGRAQETQY
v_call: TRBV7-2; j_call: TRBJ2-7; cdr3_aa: ASSRGTGIWFSYEQY
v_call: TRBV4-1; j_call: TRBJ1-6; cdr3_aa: ASSQTPGQGSSYNSPLH
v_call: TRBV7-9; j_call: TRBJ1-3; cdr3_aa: ASSFDLRNTIY
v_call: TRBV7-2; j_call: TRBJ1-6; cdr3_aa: ASSLAFDSPLH
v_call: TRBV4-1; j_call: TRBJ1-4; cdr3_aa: ASSRRDPILTNEKLF
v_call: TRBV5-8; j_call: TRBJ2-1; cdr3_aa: ASSLLLSGAF
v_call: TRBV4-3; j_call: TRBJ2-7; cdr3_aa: ASSRGQGYYEQY
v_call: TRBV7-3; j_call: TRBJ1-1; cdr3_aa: ASSQWGGPAGTEAF
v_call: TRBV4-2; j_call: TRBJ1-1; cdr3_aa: ASSQGHQNTEAF
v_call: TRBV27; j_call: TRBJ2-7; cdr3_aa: ASSPGGRGSTYEQY
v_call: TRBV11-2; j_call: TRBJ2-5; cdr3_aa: ASSTGAQETQY
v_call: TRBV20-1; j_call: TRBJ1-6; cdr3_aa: SARDLNRGGVASPLH
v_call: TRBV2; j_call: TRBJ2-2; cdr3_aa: ASSNRPKTGELF
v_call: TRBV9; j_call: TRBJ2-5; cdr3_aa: ASTTGPQAETQY
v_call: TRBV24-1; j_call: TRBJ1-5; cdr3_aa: ATPLRRAGQPQH
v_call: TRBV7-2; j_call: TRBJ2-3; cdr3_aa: ASSLDPGQSSDTQY
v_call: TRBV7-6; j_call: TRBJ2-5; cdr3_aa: AITSGGAGETQY